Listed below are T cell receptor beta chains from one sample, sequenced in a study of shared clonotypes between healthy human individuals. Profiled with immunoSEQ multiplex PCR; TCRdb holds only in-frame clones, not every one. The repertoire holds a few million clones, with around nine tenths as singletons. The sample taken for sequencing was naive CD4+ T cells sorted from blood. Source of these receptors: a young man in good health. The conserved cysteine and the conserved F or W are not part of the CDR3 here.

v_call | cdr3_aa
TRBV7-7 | ASSLGTSGEQY
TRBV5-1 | ASSLVRDSYNEQF
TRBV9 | ASSVATWASQETQY
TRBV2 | ASRVRTTVGNQPQH
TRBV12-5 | ASGLPRGGASGETQY
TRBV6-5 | ASSPGRVQRYT
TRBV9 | ASASGPDSSYNEQF
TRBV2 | ASSPQQYSNQPQH
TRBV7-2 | ASSPHGETAF
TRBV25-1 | ASSDRAIYEQY
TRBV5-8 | ASSLASGGIYGYT
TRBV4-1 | ASSQPGQGYYGYT
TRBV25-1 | ASSGPGREYGYT
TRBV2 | ASRTSAGWRETQY
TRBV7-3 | ASSWAGDTEAF
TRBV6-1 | ASSADRYYGYT
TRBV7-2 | ASSPRQMNTEAF
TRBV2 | ASSVGLAGVIGQETQY
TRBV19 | ASTPGIRGGTEAF
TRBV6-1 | ASSEGGAGDRLWVVEQF
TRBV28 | ASTEGGDYGYT
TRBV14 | ASSQLSSNYGYT
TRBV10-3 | AISDMTGSAEQY
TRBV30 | AWSVRGRWTGELF
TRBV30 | AWRSLAGDTGELF
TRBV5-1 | ASKTGTNTGELF
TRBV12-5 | ASGLSGTGRDTEAF
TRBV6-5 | ASTQLAGVANTQY
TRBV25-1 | ASSEGGNYGYT
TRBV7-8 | ASSRSLGVEQF
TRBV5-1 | ASSTGESYEQY
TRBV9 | ASSVALAVYNEQF
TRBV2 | ASSVQGSLPQH
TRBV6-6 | AGNTIAGVNTGELF
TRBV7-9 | ASSLGTSGRDTQY
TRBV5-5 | ASSPDVNYGYT
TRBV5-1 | ASSLVAEETQY
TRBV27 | ASSTEQGLRSPLH
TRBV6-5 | ASRSTGIIAEAF
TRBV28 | ASSLPTGRDEKLF
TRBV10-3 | AISESAGTVDHTGELF
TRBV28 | ASSIEIGAGELF
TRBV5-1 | ASSRTGLDGYT
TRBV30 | AWSVPLAGVTYNEQF
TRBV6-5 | ASSRSVENTEAF
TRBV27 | ASKNRNEQF
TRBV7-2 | ASSLDRSSYEQY
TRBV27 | ASSFGTLSNQPQH
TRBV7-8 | ASRGPSQGEQF
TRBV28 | ASSLGGGSVGYT
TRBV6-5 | ASRGTGDNSPLH
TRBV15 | ATSRDTTAYGYT
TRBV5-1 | ASSLEVSGGYEQY
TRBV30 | ASRGGLNTGELF
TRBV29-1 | SVATRNYEQY
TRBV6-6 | ASRQTGLYNSPLH
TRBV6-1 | ASDSGGAGGELF
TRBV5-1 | ASRVDRDRNSPLH
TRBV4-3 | ASSRTQTVANEQF
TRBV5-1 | ASSLEGGKFAGANVLT